The rows below give T cell receptor beta chains drawn from one sample of a study of T cell changes during pregnancy in multiple sclerosis. Libraries were prepared by immunoSEQ multiplex PCR; TCRdb keeps only in-frame clonotypes and omits some of them. The repertoire holds more than 55,000 clones, about 91% seen once, with approximately 1.7% in the top ten. Here the sequenced sample was peripheral blood, taken after pregnancy. The receptors here all came from a female donor with multiple sclerosis, enrolled in a pregnancy study. CDR3s include the opening cysteine and the closing phenylalanine or tryptophan. Fields, in order: D gene, V gene, J gene, CDR3 length, CDR3 DNA, CDR3 protein. D genes are given only for firm matches.

>TRBD1|TRBV11-3|TRBJ2-7|12
TGTGCCAGCAGCCGGACAGGGAGCGAGCAGTACTTC
CASSRTGSEQYF
>.|TRBV7-3|TRBJ2-5|13
TGTGCCAGCAGCTTAGGGGGCGGAGAGACCCAGTACTTC
CASSLGGGETQYF
>.|TRBV4-3|TRBJ2-3|16
TGCGCCAGCAGCCAAGGGGGCCCCATCCGGGCAGATACGCAGTATTTT
CASSQGGPIRADTQYF
>.|TRBV2|TRBJ2-1|11
TGTGCCAGCAGTGACGCGGGTGAGCAGTTCTTC
CASSDAGEQFF
>TRBD1|TRBV29-1|TRBJ2-6|16
TGCAGCGTTGTGGGACAGGGGGCGACTGGGGCCAACGTCCTGACTTTC
CSVVGQGATGANVLTF
>.|TRBV9|TRBJ2-3|15
TGTGCCAGCAGCGTAGGGGCGGGGGCCACAGATACGCAGTATTTT
CASSVGAGATDTQYF
>.|TRBV28|TRBJ2-1|15
TGTGCCAGCAGTTTTCTGGGGGGGGCCCACAATGAGCAGTTCTTC
CASSFLGGAHNEQFF
>.|TRBV19|TRBJ1-5|13
TGTGCCAGTAGTATCGATAGGGGGACCTCTCGGCATTTT
CASSIDRGTSRHF
>.|TRBV9|TRBJ2-2|13
TGTGCCAGCAGCGTGCAGTTCACCGGGGAGCTGTTTTTT
CASSVQFTGELFF
>TRBD1|TRBV5-5|TRBJ1-2|14
TGTGCCAGCAGCCCGGGACAGGGAGGCTATGGCTACACCTTC
CASSPGQGGYGYTF
>TRBD1|TRBV6-6|TRBJ1-2|14
TGTGCCAGCAGTTTACAGGGGGCGGTGAAAGGCTACACCTTC
CASSLQGAVKGYTF
>TRBD1|TRBV19|TRBJ2-3|15
TGTGCCAGTAGTTTGGGACAGGGGTTTGCAGATACGCAGTATTTT
CASSLGQGFADTQYF
>.|TRBV5-5|TRBJ1-5|15
TGTGCCAGCAGCCGTTACGGAGGGGAGGGTCAGCCCCAGCATTTT
CASSRYGGEGQPQHF
>TRBD1|TRBV28|TRBJ2-4|13
TGTGCCAGCAGGAGGACAGGGTCGGACATTCAGTACTTC
CASRRTGSDIQYF
>.|TRBV7-9|TRBJ2-3|15
TGTGCCAGCAGCTTATGGAGACAGGGCACAGATACGCAGTATTTT
CASSLWRQGTDTQYF